These T cell receptor beta chains were read from a single sample in a study of immune characterization of retroperitoneal liposarcoma. A single record per CDR3 protein comes from TCRdb applying MiXCR to the PCR reads. The sample holds about 9,600 distinct CDR3 sequences, around 30% seen once. Sequencing input: tumor tissue. These receptor sequences come from a male donor with retroperitoneal liposarcoma. Each CDR3 is given with its conserved first and last residue. D genes are given only for firm matches. Where a row states a size, it is once, few, many or the class of an expanded clone; other rows omit it.

D	size	V	J	DNA	CDR3
.	.	TRBV7-3	TRBJ2-3	TGTGCCAGCAGCTACGGGCAGGGGACAGATACGCAGTATTTT	CASSYGQGTDTQYF
.	few	TRBV6-1	TRBJ2-1	TGTGCCAGCTACACTAGCCTGTCTTACAATGAGCAGTTCTTC	CASYTSLSYNEQFF
.	.	TRBV10-2	TRBJ2-5	TGCGCCAGCAGTGATCTCTTTCTGGGGACGGAGACCCAGTACTTC	CASSDLFLGTETQYF
TRBD2	.	TRBV24-1	TRBJ2-7	TGTGCCACCAGTGGAGCGCGGGGGGGCCTAGCCTACAATGAGCAGTACTTC	CATSGARGGLAYNEQYF
TRBD2	many	TRBV6-1	TRBJ2-1	TGTGCCAGCAGTGTTGCGGCGGGGGAAGGTATTGAGCAGTTCTTC	CASSVAAGEGIEQFF
.	.	TRBV12-3/TRBV12-4	TRBJ2-1	TGTGCCAGCACCGTAGGGGGGGAGTCGGACAATGAGCAGTTCTTC	CASTVGGESDNEQFF
.	large	TRBV6-1	TRBJ2-1	TGTGCCAGCTCGTGGGGGAATGAGCAGTTCTTC	CASSWGNEQFF
.	few	TRBV6-6	TRBJ1-6	TGTGCCAGCAGTTATGGGGAGAGCTCCTATAATTCACCCCTCCACTTT	CASSYGESSYNSPLHF
.	.	TRBV7-2	TRBJ1-5	TGTGCCAGCAGCCCGGGGGGGCAGCCCCAGCATTTT	CASSPGGQPQHF
TRBD1	.	TRBV6-4	TRBJ2-7	TGTGCCAGCAGTGACTCGACAGGGGGCTACAATGAGCAGTACTTC	CASSDSTGGYNEQYF
.	few	TRBV6-1	TRBJ2-5	TGTGCCAGCAGCCCGAAGCGAGAGACCCAGTACTTC	CASSPKRETQYF
.	medium-sized	TRBV6-1	TRBJ2-3	TGTGCCAGCAGTATCTCAGGGGATACGCAGTATTTT	CASSISGDTQYF
TRBD2	many	TRBV6-1	TRBJ2-1	TGTGCCAGCAGCACTAGCGGGGGGGACTCCTACGAGCAGTTCTTC	CASSTSGGDSYEQFF
TRBD2	.	TRBV6-1	TRBJ2-7	TGTGCCAGCAGGACTAGCCCGTACAATGAGCAGTACTTC	CASRTSPYNEQYF
.	many	TRBV6-1	TRBJ2-6	TGTGCCAGCAGTGGAAGGGCGCTGGGGGCCAACGTCCTGACTTTC	CASSGRALGANVLTF
.	.	TRBV25-1	TRBJ1-5	TGTGCCAGCAGTGAATATGGTAATCAGCCCCAGCATTTT	CASSEYGNQPQHF
TRBD2	many	TRBV7-8	TRBJ2-1	TGTGCCAGCAGCGTCGCTAGCGGGTTGGCCTACAATGAGCAGTTCTTC	CASSVASGLAYNEQFF
TRBD1	.	TRBV7-2	TRBJ2-5	TGTGCCAGCAGCAGTAGACAGGGCTACGGGGAGCAGTACTTC	CASSSRQGYGEQYF
TRBD1	few	TRBV7-2	TRBJ1-2	TGTGCCAGCAGCCTCCCAGGGGGCCTAGCTAACTATGGCTACACCTTC	CASSLPGGLANYGYTF
.	.	TRBV6-6	TRBJ2-1	TGTGCCAGCCTCTCAGTCGGGACCCAGTTCTTC	CASLSVGTQFF
TRBD1	once	TRBV6-2/TRBV6-3	TRBJ1-2	TGTGCCAGCAACCCCCAGGGGGCGCTTCTTGGCTACACCTTC	CASNPQGALLGYTF
.	medium-sized	TRBV6-1	TRBJ2-3	TGTGCCAGCAGCCGGGATATCACAGATACGCAGTATTTT	CASSRDITDTQYF
TRBD2	.	TRBV28	TRBJ2-7	TGTGCCAGCAGCTCCGCGGGACTAGCGGTCTACGAGCAGTACTTC	CASSSAGLAVYEQYF
.	.	TRBV12-3/TRBV12-4	TRBJ2-1	TGTGCCAGCAGTCCACTAGGTAGCTCCTACAATGAGCAGTTCTTC	CASSPLGSSYNEQFF
.	.	TRBV12-3/TRBV12-4	TRBJ2-7	TGTGCCAGCAGTTCCTCGGACAGACTCTACGAGCAGTACTTC	CASSSSDRLYEQYF
TRBD2	many	TRBV6-1	TRBJ2-7	TGTGCCAGCAGTGAAGAGCGGGATTCCTACAATGAGCAGTACTTC	CASSEERDSYNEQYF
.	.	TRBV6-1	TRBJ2-1	TGTGCCAGCAAGGCCCTCTTGCCCGAGGGTGAGCAGTTCTTC	CASKALLPEGEQFF
TRBD2	.	TRBV27	TRBJ2-7	TGTGCCAGCAGCCCAAATACGCTAGCGGGAGGGCTCGACGAGCAGTACTTC	CASSPNTLAGGLDEQYF
TRBD1	few	TRBV12-3/TRBV12-4	TRBJ2-5	TGTGCCAGCAGTTTTAGAGGAGGCAGGGGGCAAGAGACCCAGTACTTC	CASSFRGGRGQETQYF
TRBD2	.	TRBV11-2	TRBJ2-3	TGTGCCAGCAGTTTCATTCCCGGGACTAGCGGGAGATACGAGCAGTATTTT	CASSFIPGTSGRYEQYF
.	few	TRBV7-6	TRBJ2-1	TGTGCCAGCAGCTTACCGTCCCGCAATGAGCAGTTCTTC	CASSLPSRNEQFF
.	many	TRBV7-2	TRBJ2-7	TGTGCCAGCAGCAAGCCTGGGTCCTACGAGCAGTACTTC	CASSKPGSYEQYF
TRBD2	once	TRBV27	TRBJ2-2	TGTGCCAGCAGAAAACCGGGACTAGCGAACACCGGGGAGCTGTTTTTT	CASRKPGLANTGELFF
.	medium-sized	TRBV6-1	TRBJ2-7	TGTGCCAGCAGTCCCCGGGTCGGATACTCCTACGAGCAGTACTTC	CASSPRVGYSYEQYF
.	medium-sized	TRBV6-1	TRBJ2-7	TGTGCCAGCAAGACCTTGACCTACAGCGGCGAATACGAGCAGTACTTC	CASKTLTYSGEYEQYF